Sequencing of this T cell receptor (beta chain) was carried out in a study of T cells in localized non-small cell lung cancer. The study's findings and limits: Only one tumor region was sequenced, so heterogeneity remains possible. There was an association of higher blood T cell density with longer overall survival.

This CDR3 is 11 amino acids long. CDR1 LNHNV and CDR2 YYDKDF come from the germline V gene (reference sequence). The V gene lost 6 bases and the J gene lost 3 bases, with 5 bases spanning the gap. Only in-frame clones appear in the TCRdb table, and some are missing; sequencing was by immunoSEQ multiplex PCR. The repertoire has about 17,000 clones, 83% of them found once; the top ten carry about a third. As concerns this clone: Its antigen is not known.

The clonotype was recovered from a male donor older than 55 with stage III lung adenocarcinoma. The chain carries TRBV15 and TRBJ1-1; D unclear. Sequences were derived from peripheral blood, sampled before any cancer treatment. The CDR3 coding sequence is TGTGCCACCAGGGCAGACACTGAAGCTTTCTTT. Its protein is CATRADTEAFF.